This entry lists 15 T cell receptor beta chains sequenced from one sample in a study of cytomegalovirus exposure and HLA in healthy donors. Amplification used 60 Vbeta primers and 13 Jbeta primers. Profiling relied on immunoSEQ multiplex PCR, and the TCRdb table lists in-frame clones only, not all of them. The sample consists of about 100,000 clones, more than 75% of them appearing once. The specimen was PBMCs. The receptors originated from a woman aged 60-75 years in good health and CMV-seronegative.

Here the CDR3 DNA reads TGTGCCAGCAGCTTATTTGGTGGTGAGCGGTTCAATGAGCAGTTCTTC. Amino acid sequence: CASSLFGGERFNEQFF. The V and J genes are TRBV7-9 and TRBJ2-1; weak D call: TRBD2 (5 bases). CDR3 size: 16 residues. Trimming removed 2 bases at V and 6 bases at J, with 17 bases between. Looked up from germline, CDR1 is SEHNR and CDR2 is FQNEAQ (reference sequence).

The chain couples TRBV15 to TRBJ1-2; D might be TRBD1 (5 bases). Trimming stripped 5 bases from V and 11 bases from J, with 21 bases between. Germline CDR1 reads LNHNV; CDR2 reads YYDKDF (reference sequence). This CDR3 contains 14 residues. This CDR3 is CATSGVGGTRGYTF. Written as DNA, the CDR3 is TGTGCCACCAGCGGGGTAGGTGGGACTCGTGGGTACACCTTC.

This sequence joins TRBV7-9 and TRBJ1-1; the D gene is possibly TRBD1 (5 bases). V was trimmed by 6 bases and J by 0 bases, leaving 8 bases between them. This CDR3 is built from 13 residues. Germline values: CDR1 SEHNR, CDR2 FQNEAQ (reference sequence). As DNA, the CDR3 is TGTGCCAGCAGGGGAGGGGTGAACACTGAAGCTTTCTTT. It translates to CASRGGVNTEAFF.

The chain recombines TRBV5-1 with TRBJ2-3; 7 nucleotides line up with TRBD1. V trimming: 5 bases; J trimming: 4 bases; junction bases outside the gene matches: 7. Germline V gene data show CDR1 as SGHRS and CDR2 as YFSETQ. CDR3 size: 14 residues. This CDR3 is CASRRQGIPDTQYF. The CDR3 bases are TGCGCCAGCAGGAGACAGGGTATCCCAGATACGCAGTATTTT.

This chain connects TRBV11-2 to TRBJ1-2; a possible D gene is TRBD1 (5 bases). The CDR3 loop spans 15 amino acids. In germline, CDR1 is SGHAT, CDR2 FQNNGV. Deletions cut 4 bases from V and 4 bases from J, with 16 bases between. The CDR3 reads CASSSWQGFGYGYTF. The CDR3 bases are TGTGCCAGCAGCTCCTGGCAGGGTTTCGGCTATGGCTACACCTTC. The variable domain in full, with the rest retrieved from reference TRBV11-2 and TRBJ1-2, is EAGVAQSPRYKIIEKRQSVAFWCNPISGHATLYWYQQILGQGPKLLIQFQNNGVVDDSQLPKDRFSAERLKGVDSTLKIQPAKLEDSAVYLCASSSWQGFGYGYTFGSGTRLTVV.

The chain recombines TRBV6-6 with TRBJ2-3; 9 bases line up with TRBD1. The germline V gene encodes CDR1 MNHNY and CDR2 SVGAGI (reference sequence). The CDR3 runs 14 residues. V lost 4 bases to trimming and J lost 5 bases; unmatched junction nucleotides: 4. The CDR3 loop is CASSSQGALDTQYF. The CDR3 DNA reads as TGTGCCAGCAGTTCACAGGGGGCTTTAGATACGCAGTATTTT.

The chain couples TRBV4-3 to TRBJ1-1, with 8 bases that match TRBD1. Germline assignment: CDR1 LGHNA and CDR2 YSLEER. Trimming took 4 bases from V and 5 from J; bases not matched to a gene: 6. This CDR3 has 14 amino acids. CDR3 loop: CASSPRQGWTEAFF. The DNA for the CDR3 is TGCGCCAGCAGCCCCCGACAGGGGTGGACTGAAGCTTTCTTT.

The rearrangement links TRBV15 to TRBJ2-2; perhaps TRBD2 as D (5 bases). The CDR3 extends over 16 amino acids. V lost 1 base to trimming and J lost 4 bases, with 13 bases between them. Germline lookup yields CDR1 LNHNV and CDR2 YYDKDF (reference sequence). CDR3 coding DNA: TGTGCCACCAGCAGAGTATGGCTAGCTGTCACCGGGGAGCTGTTTTTT. Translation gives CATSRVWLAVTGELFF.

The chain links TRBV5-4 to TRBJ2-2, with 7 bases that match TRBD1. The trim removed 3 bases at V and 4 bases at J, leaving 12 bases unmatched. The germline V gene encodes CDR1 SGHNT and CDR2 YYREEE (reference sequence). The CDR3 contains 17 residues. The CDR3 nucleotides read TGTGCCAGCAGCTGGGACCGGGACAGAGCTCTCACCGGGGAGCTGTTTTTT. This sequence encodes CASSWDRDRALTGELFF.

The J gene is TRBJ1-2, the V gene TRBV4-1; no clear D gene. The germline CDR1 and CDR2 sequences are MGHRA and YSYEKL. The V and J ends lost 0 bases and 2 bases respectively, with 4 bases between them. The CDR3 length is 13 residues. CDR3 DNA: TGCGCCAGCAGCCAAGATCAGAACTATGGCTACACCTTC. Protein sequence: CASSQDQNYGYTF.

V and J are TRBV5-1 and TRBJ2-1; TRBD1 matches 11 bases. Germline trimming cut 5 bases from V and 6 bases from J; bases unmatched to any gene: 10. The CDR3 runs 16 residues. CDR1 is SGHRS, CDR2 YFSETQ, per germline. CDR3 DNA sequence: TGCGCCAGCAGGCCGGCTGGGACAGGGGGTAGCAATGAGCAGTTCTTC. Translating gives CASRPAGTGGSNEQFF.

This clone was found a few times. The chain links TRBV6-1 to TRBJ1-2; D remains ambiguous. V shed 0 bases and J shed 3 bases, with 14 bases lying between them. Germline values: CDR1 MNHNS, CDR2 SASEGT. The length of the CDR3 is 16 residues. In DNA form, the CDR3 reads TGTGCCAGCAGTGAAGCGCTGAGGAGTGGTTACTATGGCTACACCTTC. This codes for CASSEALRSGYYGYTF.

The chain employs TRBV5-6 and TRBJ1-4; D is possibly TRBD1 (6 bases). This CDR3 comprises 14 residues. With 4 bases removed from V and 4 bases from J, the gap between germline ends came to 11 bases. Germline-derived CDR1 and CDR2 are SGHDT and YYEEEE. The CDR3 sequence is CASSAGTLNEKLFF. The CDR3, as DNA: TGTGCCAGCAGCGCCGGGACACTTAATGAAAAACTGTTTTTT.

V gene TRBV7-2 combines with J gene TRBJ1-6; 12 nucleotides align to TRBD1. V lost 4 bases, J lost 7 bases, and 8 bases stayed unmatched. This CDR3 has 17 residues. Germline CDR1 is SGHTA and CDR2 is FQGNSA. The CDR3 reads CASSSPSGQGANSPLHF. CDR3 coding DNA: TGTGCCAGCAGCTCCCCGTCGGGACAGGGGGCGAATTCACCCCTCCACTTT.

In its sample, this clone was seen once. V usage is TRBV5-6 and J usage is TRBJ1-2; D gene unclear. CDR1 is SGHDT and CDR2 is YYEEEE in the germline V gene. V was trimmed by 0 bases and J by 6 bases, leaving 12 bases between them. The CDR3 has 14 amino acids. The CDR3: CASSLVPGGDGYTF. The CDR3, as DNA: TGTGCCAGCAGCTTGGTGCCTGGCGGCGATGGCTACACCTTC.